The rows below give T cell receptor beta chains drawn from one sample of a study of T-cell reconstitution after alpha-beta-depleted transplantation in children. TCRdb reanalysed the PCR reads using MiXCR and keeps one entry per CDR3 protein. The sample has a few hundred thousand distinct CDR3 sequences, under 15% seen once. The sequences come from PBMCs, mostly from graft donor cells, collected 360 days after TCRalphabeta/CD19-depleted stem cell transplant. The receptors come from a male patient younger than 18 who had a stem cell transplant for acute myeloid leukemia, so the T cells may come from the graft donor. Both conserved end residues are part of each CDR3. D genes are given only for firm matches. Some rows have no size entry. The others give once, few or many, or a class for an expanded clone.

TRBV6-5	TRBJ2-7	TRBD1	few	TGTGCCAGCAGTTCACAGGGGGCCGCCTACGAGCAGTACTTC	CASSSQGAAYEQYF
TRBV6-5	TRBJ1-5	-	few	TGTGCCAGCAGTTACGATGCGGTATATGGCAATCAGCCCCAGCATTTT	CASSYDAVYGNQPQHF
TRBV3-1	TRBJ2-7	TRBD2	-	TGTGCCAGCAGCCAAGATTTAGCGGGAGTAAGAGGCGAGCAGTACTTC	CASSQDLAGVRGEQYF
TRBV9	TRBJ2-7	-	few	TGTGCCAGCAGCGTGGGATCCGGGACTGAGTACGAGCAGTACTTC	CASSVGSGTEYEQYF
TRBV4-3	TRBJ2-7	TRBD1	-	TGCGCCAGCAGCCAAGACGTCACCGGGACAGGGGGCGAGCAGTACTTC	CASSQDVTGTGGEQYF
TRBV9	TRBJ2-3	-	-	TGTGCCAGCAGCCCACAGGGCCTATGGGGCACAGATACGCAGTATTTT	CASSPQGLWGTDTQYF
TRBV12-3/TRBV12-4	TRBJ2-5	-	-	TGTGCCAGCAGTTTACGGGTGAGGGAAGAGACCCAGTACTTC	CASSLRVREETQYF
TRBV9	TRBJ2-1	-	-	TGTGCCAGCAGCGTGTACAGGCTCTCCTACAATGAGCAGTTCTTC	CASSVYRLSYNEQFF
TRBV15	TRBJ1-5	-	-	TGTGCCACCAGCAGATTTGCCCAGCCCCAGCATTTT	CATSRFAQPQHF
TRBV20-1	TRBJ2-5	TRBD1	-	TGCAGTGCTAGCCATAGGGACAGGGGGCGAGAGACCCAGTACTTC	CSASHRDRGRETQYF
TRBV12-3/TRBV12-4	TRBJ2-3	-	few	TGTGCCAGCACTCTATTCTCCCCCACAGATACGCAGTATTTT	CASTLFSPTDTQYF
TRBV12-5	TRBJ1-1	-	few	TGTGCTAGTGGGTTGACAGCCATGAACACTGAAGCTTTCTTT	CASGLTAMNTEAFF
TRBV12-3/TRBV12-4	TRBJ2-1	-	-	TGTGCCATCTCCCTATTGTCTGGACCCTCGATCTACAATGAGCAGTTCTTC	CAISLLSGPSIYNEQFF
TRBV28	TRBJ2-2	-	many	TGTGCCAGCAGGCCCCTGTTGGACAGGAACACCGGGGAGCTGTTTTTT	CASRPLLDRNTGELFF
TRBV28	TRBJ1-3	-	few	TGTGCCAGCAGGGCCCTCAAGAGGGGAATCTCTGGAAACACCATATATTTT	CASRALKRGISGNTIYF
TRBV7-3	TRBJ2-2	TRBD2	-	TGTGCCAGCAGCCCTCGGGGGGGTAGCGGGAGAACGGGCTACACCGGGGAGCTGTTTTTT	CASSPRGGSGRTGYTGELFF
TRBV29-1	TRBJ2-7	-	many	TGCAGCGTTGGGGGGGAGCTGGGCCTCTACGAGCAGTACTTC	CSVGGELGLYEQYF
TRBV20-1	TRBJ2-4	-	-	TGCAGTGTTACAGGGCGCCGGGTGGCCAAAAACATTCAGTACTTC	CSVTGRRVAKNIQYF
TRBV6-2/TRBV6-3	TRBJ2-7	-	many	TGTGCCAGCAGCCTAAACAGCTACGAGCAGTACTTC	CASSLNSYEQYF
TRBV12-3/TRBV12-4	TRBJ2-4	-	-	TGTGCCAGCACGTCTCGAGCCAAAAACATTCAGTACTTC	CASTSRAKNIQYF
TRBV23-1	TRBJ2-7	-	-	TGCGCCAGCAGTCTGGAACTCCGATATGATATTTCCTACGAGCAGTACTTC	CASSLELRYDISYEQYF
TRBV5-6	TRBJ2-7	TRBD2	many	TGTGCCAGCAGCCCCGGACTAGCGTCTACCTACGAGCAGTACTTC	CASSPGLASTYEQYF
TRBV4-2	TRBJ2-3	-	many	TGTGCCAGCAGCCAAGCGACGGCGGTAGGAGTAACAGATACGCAGTATTTT	CASSQATAVGVTDTQYF
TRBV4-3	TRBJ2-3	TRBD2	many	TGCGCCAGCAGCCAATTTCCGGGACTAGCCCCAGATACGCAGTATTTT	CASSQFPGLAPDTQYF
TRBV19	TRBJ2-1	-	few	TGTGCCAGTAGTATAGACGGAAGCTCCTACAATGAGCAGTTCTTC	CASSIDGSSYNEQFF
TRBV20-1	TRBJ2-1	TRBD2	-	TGCAGTGCTAGGGTTACTAGCGCCAATGAGCAGTTCTTC	CSARVTSANEQFF
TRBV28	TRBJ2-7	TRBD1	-	TGTGCCAGCAGTTTATTGGACAGGGTTTCAGAGCAGTACTTC	CASSLLDRVSEQYF
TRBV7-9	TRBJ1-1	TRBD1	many	TGTGCCAGCAGCCCTTGGGCGACCCGGACAGGTGAAGCTTTCTTT	CASSPWATRTGEAFF
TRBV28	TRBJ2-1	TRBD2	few	TGTGCCAGCAGTTTATCCAGGTACTACGCGGGGGACTCCTACAATGAGCAGTTCTTC	CASSLSRYYAGDSYNEQFF
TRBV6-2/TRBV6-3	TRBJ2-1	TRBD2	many	TGTGCCAGCAGTTATGCGGCTAGCGGGAGTCATGAGCAGTTCTTC	CASSYAASGSHEQFF
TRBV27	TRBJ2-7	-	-	TGTGCCAGCAGTTTATCCACTAGTTGGCCCTCCTACGAGCAGTACTTC	CASSLSTSWPSYEQYF
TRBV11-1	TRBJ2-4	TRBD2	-	TGTGCCAGCAGCTTTCTCGCGGGAGGGCCCTCGGTTGGGACCAAAAACATTCAGTACTTC	CASSFLAGGPSVGTKNIQYF
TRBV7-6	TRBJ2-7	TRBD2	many	TGTGCCAGCACAACCCTAGCGGAAAGCTCCTACGAGCAGTACTTC	CASTTLAESSYEQYF
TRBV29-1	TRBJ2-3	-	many	TGCAGCAACAGGGTCGGAGATACGCAGTATTTT	CSNRVGDTQYF
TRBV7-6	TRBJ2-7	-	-	TGTGCCAGCAGCCCCTCAACCGGGACTGTCTACGAGCAGTACTTC	CASSPSTGTVYEQYF
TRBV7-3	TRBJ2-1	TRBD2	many	TGTGCCAGCGGGCGGCCTTCCGGGACTAGCGAAGACAATGAGCAGTTCTTC	CASGRPSGTSEDNEQFF
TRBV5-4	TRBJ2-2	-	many	TGTGCCAGCAGTCAGGGCCCTAGGGATGGTGCCGGGGAGCTGTTTTTT	CASSQGPRDGAGELFF
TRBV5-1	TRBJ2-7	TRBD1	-	TGCGCCAGCAGCTCCAAGGGACAGAAACTTCCCTACGAGCAGTACTTC	CASSSKGQKLPYEQYF
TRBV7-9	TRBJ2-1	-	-	TGTGCCAGCAGCGGGTCAGGCCCAGGTGAGCAGTTCTTC	CASSGSGPGEQFF
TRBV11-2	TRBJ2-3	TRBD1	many	TGTGCCAGCAGCCCGTGGGACAGTTACACAGATACGCAGTATTTT	CASSPWDSYTDTQYF
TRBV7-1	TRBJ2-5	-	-	TGTGCCAGCAGCTCCATCAGGGAGGAGACCCAGTACTTC	CASSSIREETQYF
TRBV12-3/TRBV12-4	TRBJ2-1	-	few	TGTGCCAGCAGCTTACAGGGCGGGGACCACTCCTACAATGAGCAGTTCTTC	CASSLQGGDHSYNEQFF
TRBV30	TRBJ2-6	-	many	TGTGCCTGGAGTGTAGCCCGGGTGAGGGCTGGGGCCAACGTCCTGACTTTC	CAWSVARVRAGANVLTF
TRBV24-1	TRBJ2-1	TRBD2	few	TGTGCCACCAGTGTATTAGCGGGAGGGCCCCACAATGAGCAGTTCTTC	CATSVLAGGPHNEQFF
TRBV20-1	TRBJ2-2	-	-	TGCAGTGCTAGAGGCGGTAGGGGATCGAACACCGGGGAGCTGTTTTTT	CSARGGRGSNTGELFF
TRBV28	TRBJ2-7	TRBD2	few	TGTGCCAGCAGTCCCCACCTGCTAGCGGTCCCGGGGGAGCAGTACTTC	CASSPHLLAVPGEQYF
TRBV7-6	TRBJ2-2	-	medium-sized	TGTGCCAGCAGCTTCGACAGCACCGGGGAGCTGTTTTTT	CASSFDSTGELFF
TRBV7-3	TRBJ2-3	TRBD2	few	TGTGCCAGCAGCGCCTCTAGCGGGAGGGCAGATACGCAGTATTTT	CASSASSGRADTQYF
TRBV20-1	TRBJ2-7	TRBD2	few	TGCAGTGTTGGTCTAGCGGGACCTGACGAGCAGTACTTC	CSVGLAGPDEQYF
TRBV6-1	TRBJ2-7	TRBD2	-	TGTGCCAGCAGTAGACTAGCGGGGGAGGGAGAGCAGTACTTC	CASSRLAGEGEQYF
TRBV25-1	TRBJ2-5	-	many	TGTGCCAGCAGCCCCTCGAGGGGGGGAACGGGGGAGACCCAGTACTTC	CASSPSRGGTGETQYF
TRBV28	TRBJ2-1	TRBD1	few	TGTGCCAGCAGTTTCCCGGGACAGGGGCAAGGACACAATGAGCAGTTCTTC	CASSFPGQGQGHNEQFF
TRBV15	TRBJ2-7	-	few	TGTGCCACCAGCAGAGATAGGTCCAGGGTTGTCTACGAGCAGTACTTC	CATSRDRSRVVYEQYF
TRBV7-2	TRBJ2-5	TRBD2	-	TGTGCCAGCAGCTTAACTAGCGGCCCCCGGCAGACCCAGTACTTC	CASSLTSGPRQTQYF
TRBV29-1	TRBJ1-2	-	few	TGCAGCGTTGAACAGGGAAAGCCTGGTTATGGCTACACCTTC	CSVEQGKPGYGYTF